This T cell receptor (beta chain) stems from a study of identical twins (dated by TCRdb to the mid-2010s). For the wider study: The study deep-sequenced TCR alpha and beta repertoires from monozygotic twins, unrelated adults of various ages and cord blood to test whether fetal clonotypes persist. To rule out contamination, replicate twin experiments were performed at different times with different library preparation protocols. Study-level results and caveats: Out-of-frame TCR alpha sharing in monozygotic twins was systematically underestimated by recombination models, whereas sharing between unrelated individuals was in agreement with the recombination models. Out-of-frame TCR alpha sequences shared between twins showed an excess of low generation-probability sequences compared with coincidental sharing between unrelated individuals. A weaker excess of twin sharing was found in beta out-of-frame sequences because the signal-to-noise ratio was lowered by fewer shared sequences. Because the same donors could not be followed over many years, the conclusions relied on cross-sectional statistical analysis. Invariant T cells such as MAIT and iNKT could partly confound zero-insertion analyses, although diverse VJ usage argued against such confounding for most clonotypes. Fewer insertions were carried by abundant cord blood beta clonotypes, a similar but weaker trend appeared in young adult naive repertoires, and no such trend appeared in memory repertoires.

Libraries were prepared through 5' RACE. Sequenced using an Illumina HiSeq 2000. A universal primer binding site was introduced by template switching, and a unique molecular identifier was present in the final cDNA, enabling accurate counting of TCR cDNA molecules. Specific primers in the conserved constant-segment region were used to synthesize first-strand cDNA for TCR alpha and beta chains. To control for contamination, every cDNA library carried two barcodes: a SMART-Mk sample barcode plus Illumina barcodes. TruSeq adapter sequences, together with Illumina sample barcodes, were added in two successive PCR steps. The Illumina HiSeq platform was used with custom primers to sequence TCR alpha and beta cDNA libraries. The authors' pipeline ran thus. Raw reads were processed with MiGEC to extract unique molecular identifiers, and MiXCR was used to determine CDR3 positions. Recombination models were inferred per individual with the repgenHMM and IGoR tools using an EM algorithm. The analysis of shared clonotypes was done with the tcR package in R, with sharing normalized by the product of cloneset sizes. Out-of-frame nonproductive sequences were analyzed to study raw recombination free of thymic and clonal selection effects. In-frame beta chains were kept once TCRdb had trimmed the public reads at Q25 with fastp and called clones with MiXCR. Rows are combined by CDR3 protein, so each entry shows the most common genes and DNA. The V and J calls were not made by the authors but by TCRdb's processing. Recorded for this sample are 1,800,000 or so distinct CDR3 sequences; about 31% of them occurred a single time. The biggest ten clones account for about 0.27% of the sample.

Every donor in the study was a healthy Caucasian. This clonotype has just a few counts. Which antigen it targets is not known. No base quality information exists; no much larger clone differs at one position. The junction carries 21 bases between V and J, which are trimmed by 6 bases and 0 bases respectively. From the cysteine through the phenylalanine, the CDR3 covers 18 amino acids. Kept here is only the CDR3 DNA, which spans 54 bases and is read in frame from base 1. Material: cord blood. Recombination linked TRBV12-3 or TRBV12-4 to TRBJ2-4; D gene: possibly TRBD2, on 6 matching bases. The sequence came from a newborn girl in good health. The CDR3 loop reads CASSRPEVAEGAKNIQYF. The DNA is TGTGCCAGCAGCCGGCCAGAGGTAGCGGAGGGAGCCAAAAACATTCAGTACTTC.